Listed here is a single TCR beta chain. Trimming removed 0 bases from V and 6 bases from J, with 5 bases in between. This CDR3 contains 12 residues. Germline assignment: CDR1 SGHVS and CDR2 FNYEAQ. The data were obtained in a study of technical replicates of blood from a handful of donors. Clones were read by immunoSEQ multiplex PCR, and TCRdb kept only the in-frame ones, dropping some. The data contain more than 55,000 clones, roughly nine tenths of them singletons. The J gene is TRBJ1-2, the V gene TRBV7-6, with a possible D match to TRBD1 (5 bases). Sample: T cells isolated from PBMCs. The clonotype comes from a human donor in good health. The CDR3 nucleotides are TGTGCCAGCAGCTTAGCGACAGATGGCTACACCTTC. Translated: CASSLATDGYTF.